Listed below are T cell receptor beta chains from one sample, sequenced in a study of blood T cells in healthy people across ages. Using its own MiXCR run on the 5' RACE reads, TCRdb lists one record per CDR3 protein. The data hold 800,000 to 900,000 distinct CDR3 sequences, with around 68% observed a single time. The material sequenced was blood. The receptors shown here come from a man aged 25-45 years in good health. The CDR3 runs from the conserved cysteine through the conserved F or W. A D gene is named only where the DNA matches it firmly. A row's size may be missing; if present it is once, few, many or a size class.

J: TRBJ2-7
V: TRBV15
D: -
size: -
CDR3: CATSGGTPYEQYF
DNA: TGTGCCACCAGCGGCGGGACACCCTACGAGCAGTACTTC

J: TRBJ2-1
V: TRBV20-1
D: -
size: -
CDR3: CSARDKGGPSWEQFF
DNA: TGCAGTGCTAGAGATAAGGGGGGCCCTAGTTGGGAGCAGTTCTTC

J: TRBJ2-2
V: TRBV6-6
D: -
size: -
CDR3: CASSYAGPSNRELFF
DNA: TGTGCCAGCAGTTACGCGGGACCTTCTAACCGGGAGCTGTTTTTT

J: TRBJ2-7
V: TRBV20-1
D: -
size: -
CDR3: CSAFRPSATYEQYF
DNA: TGCAGTGCTTTCAGGCCTAGCGCTACCTACGAGCAGTACTTC

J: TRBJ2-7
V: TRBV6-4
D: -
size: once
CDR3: CASNRTACGYEQYF
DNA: TGTGCCAGCAATAGGACAGCCTGCGGCTACGAGCAGTACTTC

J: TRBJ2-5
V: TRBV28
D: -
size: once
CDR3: CASSFPPGRHNEQYF
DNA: TGTGCCAGCAGTTTCCCGCCAGGGCGACACAATGAGCAGTACTTC

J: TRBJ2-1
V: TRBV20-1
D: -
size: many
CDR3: CSARAYNEQFF
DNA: TGCAGTGCTAGAGCCTACAATGAGCAGTTCTTC

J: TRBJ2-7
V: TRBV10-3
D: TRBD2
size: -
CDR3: CAIRGTSGANEQYF
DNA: TGTGCCATCAGGGGGACTAGCGGGGCCAACGAGCAGTACTTC

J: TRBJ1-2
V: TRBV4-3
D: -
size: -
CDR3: CASSHGTVYGYTF
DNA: TGCGCCAGCAGCCATGGGACGGTCTATGGCTACACCTTC

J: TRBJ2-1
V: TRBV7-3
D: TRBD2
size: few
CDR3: CASSPRGSGVAYNEQFF
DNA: TGTGCCAGCAGCCCACGTGGTAGCGGGGTAGCCTACAATGAGCAGTTCTTC

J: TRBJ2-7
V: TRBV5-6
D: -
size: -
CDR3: CASSFEDQSYEQYF
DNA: TGTGCCAGCAGCTTCGAGGACCAAAGCTACGAGCAGTACTTC

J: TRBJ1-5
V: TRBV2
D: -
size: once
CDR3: CASSVTGNKQPQHF
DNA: TGTGCCAGCAGTGTAACAGGGAATAAACAGCCCCAGCATTTT

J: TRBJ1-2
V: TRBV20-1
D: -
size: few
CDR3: CSARRGVRDNYGYTF
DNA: TGCAGTGCTAGACGAGGGGTCCGGGATAACTATGGCTACACCTTC

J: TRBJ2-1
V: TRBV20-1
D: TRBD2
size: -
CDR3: CSARLAGGPLDEQFF
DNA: TGCAGTGCTAGACTAGCGGGGGGCCCCCTGGATGAGCAGTTCTTC

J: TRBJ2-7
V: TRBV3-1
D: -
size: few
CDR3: CASSSRAGFYEQYF
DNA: TGTGCCAGCAGTTCTAGGGCAGGCTTCTACGAGCAGTACTTC

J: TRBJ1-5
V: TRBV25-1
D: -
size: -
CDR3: CASSESSGQPQHF
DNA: TGTGCCAGCAGTGAATCCTCGGGTCAGCCCCAGCATTTT

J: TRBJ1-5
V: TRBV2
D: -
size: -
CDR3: CASNKESNQPQHF
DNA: TGTGCCAGCAATAAGGAAAGCAATCAGCCCCAGCATTTT

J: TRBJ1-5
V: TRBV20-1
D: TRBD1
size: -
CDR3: CSARDGTGGGKEPQHF
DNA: TGCAGTGCTAGAGATGGGACAGGGGGCGGAAAGGAGCCCCAGCATTTT

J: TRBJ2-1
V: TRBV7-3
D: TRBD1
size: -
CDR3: CASSLRQGVNEQFF
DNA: TGTGCCAGCAGCTTAAGACAGGGGGTAAATGAGCAGTTCTTC

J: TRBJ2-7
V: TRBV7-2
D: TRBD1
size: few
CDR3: CASSLGTGTSYEQYF
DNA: TGTGCCAGCAGCTTAGGGACAGGGACGTCCTACGAGCAGTACTTC

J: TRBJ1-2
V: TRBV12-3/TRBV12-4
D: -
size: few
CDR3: CASSVGQNYGYTF
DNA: TGTGCCAGCAGCGTCGGGCAGAACTATGGCTACACCTTC

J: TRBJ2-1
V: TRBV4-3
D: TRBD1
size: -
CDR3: CASSQLRGRRYNEQFF
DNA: TGCGCCAGCAGCCAACTCAGGGGGCGCCGGTACAATGAGCAGTTCTTC

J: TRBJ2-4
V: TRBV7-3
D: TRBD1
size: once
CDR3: CASSFGARGQGDIQYF
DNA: TGTGCCAGCAGCTTCGGCGCCCGGGGACAGGGCGACATTCAGTACTTC

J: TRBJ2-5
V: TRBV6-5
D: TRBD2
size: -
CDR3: CASSYLSGREETQYF
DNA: TGTGCCAGCAGTTACCTCAGCGGGAGAGAAGAGACCCAGTACTTC

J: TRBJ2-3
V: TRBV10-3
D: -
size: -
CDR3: CAISEIGTDTQYF
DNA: TGTGCCATCAGTGAAATAGGGACAGATACGCAGTATTTT

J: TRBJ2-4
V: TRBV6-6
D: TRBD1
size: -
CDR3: CASSYWDRAKNIQYF
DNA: TGTGCCAGCAGTTACTGGGACAGGGCCAAAAACATTCAGTACTTC

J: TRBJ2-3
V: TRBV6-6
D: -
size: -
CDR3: CAIAGRSTDTQYF
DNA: TGTGCTATCGCAGGGCGTAGCACAGATACGCAGTATTTT

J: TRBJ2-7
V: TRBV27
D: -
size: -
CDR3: CASSLLAAYEQYF
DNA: TGTGCCAGCAGTTTACTAGCAGCATACGAGCAGTACTTC

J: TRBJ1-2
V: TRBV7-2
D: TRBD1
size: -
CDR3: CASSLRGGGRGYGYTF
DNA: TGTGCCAGCAGCTTACGAGGGGGCGGGAGGGGGTATGGCTACACCTTC

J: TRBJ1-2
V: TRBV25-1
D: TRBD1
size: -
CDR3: CASSVTGVNGYTF
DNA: TGTGCCAGCAGTGTAACAGGGGTTAATGGCTACACCTTC

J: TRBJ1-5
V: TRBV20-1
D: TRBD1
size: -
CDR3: CSARDRGAGGHQPQHF
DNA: TGCAGTGCTAGAGATCGGGGGGCAGGGGGCCATCAGCCCCAGCATTTT

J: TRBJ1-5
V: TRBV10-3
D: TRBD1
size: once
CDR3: CAISARTGGESNQPPHF
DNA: TGTGCCATCAGCGCCCGGACAGGAGGAGAGAGCAATCAGCCCCCGCATTTT

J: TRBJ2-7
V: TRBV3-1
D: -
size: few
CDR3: CASSQRIGGYEQYF
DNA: TGTGCCAGCAGCCAACGTATTGGCGGGTACGAGCAGTACTTC

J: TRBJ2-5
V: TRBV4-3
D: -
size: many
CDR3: CASSRQVQETQYF
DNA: TGCGCCAGCAGCCGGCAGGTTCAAGAGACCCAGTACTTC

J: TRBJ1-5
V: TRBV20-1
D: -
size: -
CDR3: CSARGGNQPQHF
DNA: TGCAGTGCTAGAGGGGGGAATCAGCCCCAGCATTTT

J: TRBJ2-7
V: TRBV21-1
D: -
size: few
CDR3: CASSKHGFYEQYF
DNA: TGTGCCAGCAGCAAACACGGATTCTACGAGCAGTACTTC

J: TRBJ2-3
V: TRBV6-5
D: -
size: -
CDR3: CASSNRVLTDTRYF
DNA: TGTGCCAGCAGCAACCGGGTCCTCACAGATACGCGGTATTTT

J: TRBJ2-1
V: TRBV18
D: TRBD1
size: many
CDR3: CASSPGTGYNEQFF
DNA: TGTGCCAGCTCACCCGGGACAGGGTACAATGAGCAGTTCTTC

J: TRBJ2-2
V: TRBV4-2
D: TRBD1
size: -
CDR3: CATRDSNTGELFF
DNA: TGTGCCACCAGGGACAGTAACACCGGGGAGCTGTTTTTT

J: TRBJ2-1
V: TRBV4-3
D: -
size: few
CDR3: CASSQDGSEQFF
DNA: TGCGCCAGCAGCCAAGACGGGAGTGAGCAGTTCTTC

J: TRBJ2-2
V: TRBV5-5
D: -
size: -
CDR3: CASSLSFSTTGELFF
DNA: TGTGCCAGCAGCTTATCGTTTTCGACCACCGGGGAGCTGTTTTTT

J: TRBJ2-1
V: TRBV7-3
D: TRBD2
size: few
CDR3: CASSYGTSGGGNEQFF
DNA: TGTGCCAGCAGCTACGGGACTAGCGGGGGTGGGAATGAGCAGTTCTTC

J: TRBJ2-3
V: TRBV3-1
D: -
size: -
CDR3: CASSHKEPTDTQYF
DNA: TGTGCCAGCAGCCACAAGGAACCCACAGATACGCAGTATTTT

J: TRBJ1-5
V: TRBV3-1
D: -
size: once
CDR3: CASSQGQVRSQHF
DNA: TGTGCCAGCAGCCAAGGGCAGGTCCGATCCCAGCATTTT

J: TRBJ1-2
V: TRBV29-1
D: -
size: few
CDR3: CSVEESPMEYGYTF
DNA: TGCAGCGTTGAAGAAAGCCCGATGGAGTATGGCTACACCTTC